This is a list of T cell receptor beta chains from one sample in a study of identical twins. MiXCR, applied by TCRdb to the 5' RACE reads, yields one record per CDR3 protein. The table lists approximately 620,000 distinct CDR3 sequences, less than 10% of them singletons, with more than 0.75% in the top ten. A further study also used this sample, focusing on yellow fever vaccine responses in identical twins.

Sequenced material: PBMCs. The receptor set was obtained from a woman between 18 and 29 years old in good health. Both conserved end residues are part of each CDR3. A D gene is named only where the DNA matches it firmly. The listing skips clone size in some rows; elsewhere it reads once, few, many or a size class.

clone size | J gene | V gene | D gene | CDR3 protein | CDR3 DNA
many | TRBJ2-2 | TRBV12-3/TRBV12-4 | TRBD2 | CASSPGLATNTGELFF | TGTGCCAGCAGCCCCGGACTAGCGACTAACACCGGGGAGCTGTTTTTT
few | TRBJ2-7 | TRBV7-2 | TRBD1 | CASSLAPGTGLREQYF | TGTGCCAGCAGCTTAGCCCCCGGGACAGGTCTACGAGAGCAGTACTTC
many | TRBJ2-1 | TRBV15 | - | CATSRDRTGNEQFF | TGTGCCACCAGCAGAGATAGGACCGGCAATGAGCAGTTCTTC
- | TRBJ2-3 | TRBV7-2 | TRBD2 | CASSLDQREGTQYF | TGTGCCAGCAGCTTAGATCAGCGGGAGGGTACGCAGTATTTT
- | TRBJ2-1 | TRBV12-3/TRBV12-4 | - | CASSPHLRVADNEQFF | TGTGCCAGCAGTCCTCATCTCAGGGTGGCTGACAATGAGCAGTTCTTC
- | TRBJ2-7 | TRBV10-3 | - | CAISRGGTYEQYF | TGTGCCATCTCCAGAGGGGGGACCTACGAGCAGTACTTC
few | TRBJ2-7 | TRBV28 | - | CASQTGLSYEQYF | TGTGCCAGCCAAACAGGGTTGAGCTACGAGCAGTACTTC
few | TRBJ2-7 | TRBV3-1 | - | CASSPSPLWEQYF | TGTGCCAGCAGCCCGTCCCCGTTGTGGGAGCAGTACTTC
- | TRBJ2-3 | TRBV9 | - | CASSSKATDTQYF | TGTGCCAGCAGCTCAAAGGCGACAGATACGCAGTATTTT
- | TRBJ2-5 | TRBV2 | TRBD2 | CASSPFLAGRQETQYF | TGTGCCAGCAGCCCCTTTTTAGCGGGGCGACAAGAGACCCAGTACTTC
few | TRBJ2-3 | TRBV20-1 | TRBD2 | CSALALTSGRLGGQYF | TGCAGTGCTCTCGCGCTGACTAGCGGGAGGTTGGGTGGGCAGTATTTT
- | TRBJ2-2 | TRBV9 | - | CASSGTGQQPPGELFF | TGTGCCAGCAGCGGCACAGGGCAACAACCACCCGGGGAGCTGTTTTTT
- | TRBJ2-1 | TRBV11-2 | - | CASSTLGSNNEQFF | TGTGCCAGCAGCACTTTGGGCAGCAACAATGAGCAGTTCTTC
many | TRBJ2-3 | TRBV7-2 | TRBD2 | CASSRRVAGYTDTQYF | TGTGCCAGCAGCCGACGGGTAGCGGGGTACACAGATACGCAGTATTTT
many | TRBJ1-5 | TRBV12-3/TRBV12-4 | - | CASSPLTGNQPQHF | TGTGCCAGCAGCCCATTGACAGGCAATCAGCCCCAGCATTTT
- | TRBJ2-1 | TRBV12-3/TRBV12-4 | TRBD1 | CASSFYTGGNNEQFF | TGTGCCAGCAGTTTCTATACAGGGGGTAACAATGAGCAGTTCTTC
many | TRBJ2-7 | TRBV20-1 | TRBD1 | CSARGQGGAYEQYF | TGCAGTGCTAGGGGACAGGGGGGAGCATACGAGCAGTACTTC
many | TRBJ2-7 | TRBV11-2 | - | CASSPGSFYEQYF | TGTGCCAGCAGCCCCGGGTCATTTTACGAGCAGTACTTC
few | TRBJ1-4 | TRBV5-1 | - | CASRQGAGGEKLFF | TGCGCCAGCAGGCAGGGAGCCGGAGGTGAAAAACTGTTTTTT
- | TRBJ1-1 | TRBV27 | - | CASSLAPKNTEAFF | TGTGCCAGCAGTTTGGCCCCAAAGAACACTGAAGCTTTCTTT
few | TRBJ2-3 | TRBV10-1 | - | CASRGQQTDTQYF | TGCGCCAGCAGAGGACAACAGACAGATACGCAGTATTTT
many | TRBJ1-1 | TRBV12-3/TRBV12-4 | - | CASRGGVGAFF | TGTGCCAGCAGGGGAGGGGTTGGGGCTTTCTTT
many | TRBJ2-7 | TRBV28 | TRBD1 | CASCDRGYSYEQYF | TGTGCCAGCTGTGACAGGGGCTACTCCTACGAGCAGTACTTC
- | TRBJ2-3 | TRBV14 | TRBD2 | CASSPSLGGRAADTQYF | TGTGCCAGCAGCCCTTCCCTCGGGGGGAGGGCCGCAGATACGCAGTATTTT
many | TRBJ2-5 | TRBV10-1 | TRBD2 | CASSEGSAGGETQYF | TGCGCCAGCAGTGAGGGTTCCGCGGGAGGAGAGACCCAGTACTTC
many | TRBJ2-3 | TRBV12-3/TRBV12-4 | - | CASSLSPSPTDTQYF | TGTGCCAGCAGTTTATCCCCTAGTCCCACAGATACGCAGTATTTT
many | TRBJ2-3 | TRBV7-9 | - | CASSFVGHTDTQYF | TGTGCCAGCAGCTTTGTCGGGCACACAGATACGCAGTATTTT
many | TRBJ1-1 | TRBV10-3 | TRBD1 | CAISRQGGNTEAFF | TGTGCCATCAGTCGACAGGGAGGAAACACTGAAGCTTTCTTT
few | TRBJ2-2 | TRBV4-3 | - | CASSQIRSGGELFF | TGCGCCAGCAGCCAAATTAGGTCTGGGGGGGAGCTGTTTTTT